The rows below give T cell receptor beta chains drawn from one sample of a study of blood T cell repertoires in COVID-19. Data came from immunoSEQ multiplex PCR; TCRdb stores just in-frame clones and leaves some out. The sample has around 95,000 clones, about 80% seen once. Sequenced input: peripheral blood. Every receptor here comes from a woman between 70 and 85 years old with acute or convalescent COVID-19. Both conserved end residues are part of each CDR3. D genes are given only for firm matches. Clone sizes are given selectively: once, few, many, or a class where the clone is expanded.

V gene	D gene	J gene	clone size	CDR3 protein	CDR3 DNA
TRBV3-1/TRBV3-2	.	TRBJ2-4	.	CASRLSNRGGNIQYF	TGTGCCAGCAGGCTTTCAAACAGGGGGGGAAACATTCAGTACTTC
TRBV6-4	TRBD1	TRBJ1-1	.	CASSVTGGASTEAFF	TGTGCCAGCAGTGTAACAGGGGGCGCGTCCACTGAAGCTTTCTTT
TRBV11-3	.	TRBJ2-1	.	CASSLAGLANEQFF	TGTGCCAGCAGCTTGGCGGGGTTAGCGAATGAGCAGTTCTTC
TRBV9	TRBD1	TRBJ2-3	.	CASSVVKGASDTQYF	TGTGCCAGCAGCGTAGTAAAGGGGGCTTCAGATACGCAGTATTTT
TRBV28	.	TRBJ1-1	.	CASSPRRGGTEAFF	TGTGCCAGCAGTCCCAGACGGGGGGGGACTGAAGCTTTCTTT
TRBV3-1/TRBV3-2	.	TRBJ1-2	few	CASSQDGWLDYGYTF	TGTGCCAGCAGCCAAGACGGGTGGCTGGACTATGGCTACACCTTC
TRBV12-3/TRBV12-4	.	TRBJ2-3	.	CASSDLGKDTQYF	TGTGCCAGCAGTGACCTCGGGAAGGATACGCAGTATTTT
TRBV2	TRBD1	TRBJ2-3	.	CASSWDSATDTQYF	TGTGCCAGCAGCTGGGACAGCGCCACAGATACGCAGTATTTT
TRBV18	TRBD1	TRBJ1-2	.	CASSPTGTGVVYGYTF	TGTGCCAGCTCACCAACCGGGACAGGGGTAGTCTATGGCTACACCTTC
TRBV11-2	.	TRBJ2-7	.	CASSYTIDFTYEQYF	TGTGCCAGCAGCTACACAATCGATTTTACCTACGAGCAGTACTTC
TRBV27	.	TRBJ1-2	.	CASMGGGAHYGYTF	TGTGCCAGCATGGGGGGAGGGGCGCACTATGGCTACACCTTC
TRBV10-3	.	TRBJ2-7	.	CAISDVAEYEQYF	TGTGCCATCAGTGATGTGGCGGAGTACGAGCAGTACTTC
TRBV5-1	.	TRBJ2-1	few	CASSLGTSGTSYNEQFF	TGCGCCAGCAGCTTGGGAACCTCTGGGACTTCCTACAATGAGCAGTTCTTC
TRBV9	TRBD2	TRBJ2-1	.	CASGRGGYNEQFF	TGTGCCTCTGGGAGGGGCGGCTACAATGAGCAGTTCTTC
TRBV7-2	.	TRBJ2-5	.	CASSLVAVGETQYF	TGTGCCAGCAGCTTAGTTGCGGTGGGAGAGACCCAGTACTTC
TRBV9	.	TRBJ1-4	.	CASSVNGVNEKLFF	TGTGCCAGCAGCGTAAACGGAGTTAATGAAAAACTGTTTTTT
TRBV7-3	TRBD1	TRBJ2-5	.	CASSENTGDQETQYF	TGTGCCAGCAGCGAAAATACAGGGGACCAAGAGACCCAGTACTTC
TRBV5-4	TRBD1	TRBJ2-5	.	CASSPNRGSVETQYF	TGTGCCAGCAGCCCCAACAGGGGGAGTGTTGAGACCCAGTACTTC
TRBV9	.	TRBJ1-1	.	CASTYTENTEAFF	TGTGCCAGCACCTACACAGAGAACACTGAAGCTTTCTTT
TRBV19	.	TRBJ2-3	.	CATRQDTDTQYF	TGTGCCACCAGACAGGACACAGATACGCAGTATTTT
TRBV9	TRBD1	TRBJ1-2	.	CASSTTGVAGYTF	TGTGCCAGCAGTACGACAGGGGTGGCTGGCTACACCTTC
TRBV12-5	TRBD2	TRBJ2-3	once	CASGPGGAPPGTDTQYF	TGTGCTAGTGGACCGGGGGGGGCTCCTCCGGGCACAGATACGCAGTATTTT
TRBV30	.	TRBJ1-2	.	CAWSQTGSYTF	TGTGCCTGGAGCCAAACAGGGAGCTACACCTTC
TRBV6-5	.	TRBJ1-1	.	CASGGRGTEAFF	TGTGCCAGCGGGGGGAGGGGGACTGAAGCTTTCTTT
TRBV6-5	TRBD2	TRBJ2-1	.	CASSWEGTGEQFF	TGTGCCAGCAGCTGGGAGGGAACGGGTGAGCAGTTCTTC
TRBV3-1/TRBV3-2	TRBD1	TRBJ1-2	once	CASSQGTGTTNYGYTF	TGTGCCAGCAGCCAAGGGACAGGCACCACTAACTATGGCTACACCTTC
TRBV19	.	TRBJ1-1	.	CASSIDRVAGGEAFF	TGTGCCAGTAGTATAGATCGGGTAGCGGGGGGTGAAGCTTTCTTT
TRBV29-1	.	TRBJ1-6	.	CSVEEWQGSPLHF	TGCAGCGTTGAAGAATGGCAGGGCTCACCCCTCCACTTT
TRBV7-9	.	TRBJ1-5	once	CASSQTGNSNQPQHF	TGTGCCAGCAGCCAGACAGGAAATAGCAATCAGCCCCAGCATTTT
TRBV9	.	TRBJ1-2	.	CASSVGAGNYGYTF	TGTGCCAGCAGCGTAGGGGCGGGTAACTATGGCTACACCTTC
TRBV9	TRBD1	TRBJ1-2	once	CASSANIRGQDYGYTF	TGTGCCAGCAGCGCCAACATTAGGGGGCAGGACTATGGCTACACCTTC
TRBV7-9	.	TRBJ1-1	.	CASSFAGNRMNTEAFF	TGTGCCAGCAGTTTCGCAGGGAATCGGATGAACACTGAAGCTTTCTTT
TRBV25-1	.	TRBJ2-2	.	CASSELGASELFF	TGTGCCAGCAGTGAATTGGGGGCTAGTGAGCTGTTTTTT
TRBV15	.	TRBJ1-5	few	CATSRELGGNSNQPQHF	TGTGCCACCAGCAGAGAGTTGGGGGGAAATAGCAATCAGCCCCAGCATTTT
TRBV10-2	.	TRBJ1-5	.	CASSRDQGLGQPQHF	TGCGCCAGCAGTAGAGATCAGGGGCTCGGCCAGCCCCAGCATTTT
TRBV27	.	TRBJ1-2	.	CASSLLQGTDGYTF	TGTGCCAGCAGTTTACTCCAGGGGACCGATGGCTACACCTTC
TRBV19	TRBD1	TRBJ1-5	.	CASSTTGTHQPQHF	TGTGCCAGTAGTACGACAGGGACCCACCAGCCCCAGCATTTT
TRBV24-1	.	TRBJ2-3	.	CATSDLYRPDTQYF	TGTGCCACCAGTGATTTGTACAGGCCAGATACGCAGTATTTT
TRBV5-1	TRBD1	TRBJ1-2	.	CASEPGTGGTRGYTF	TGCGCCAGCGAACCCGGGACAGGAGGGACACGTGGCTACACCTTC
TRBV14	TRBD1	TRBJ1-2	.	CASSKGTGPNYGYTF	TGTGCCAGCAGCAAAGGGACAGGTCCTAACTATGGCTACACCTTC